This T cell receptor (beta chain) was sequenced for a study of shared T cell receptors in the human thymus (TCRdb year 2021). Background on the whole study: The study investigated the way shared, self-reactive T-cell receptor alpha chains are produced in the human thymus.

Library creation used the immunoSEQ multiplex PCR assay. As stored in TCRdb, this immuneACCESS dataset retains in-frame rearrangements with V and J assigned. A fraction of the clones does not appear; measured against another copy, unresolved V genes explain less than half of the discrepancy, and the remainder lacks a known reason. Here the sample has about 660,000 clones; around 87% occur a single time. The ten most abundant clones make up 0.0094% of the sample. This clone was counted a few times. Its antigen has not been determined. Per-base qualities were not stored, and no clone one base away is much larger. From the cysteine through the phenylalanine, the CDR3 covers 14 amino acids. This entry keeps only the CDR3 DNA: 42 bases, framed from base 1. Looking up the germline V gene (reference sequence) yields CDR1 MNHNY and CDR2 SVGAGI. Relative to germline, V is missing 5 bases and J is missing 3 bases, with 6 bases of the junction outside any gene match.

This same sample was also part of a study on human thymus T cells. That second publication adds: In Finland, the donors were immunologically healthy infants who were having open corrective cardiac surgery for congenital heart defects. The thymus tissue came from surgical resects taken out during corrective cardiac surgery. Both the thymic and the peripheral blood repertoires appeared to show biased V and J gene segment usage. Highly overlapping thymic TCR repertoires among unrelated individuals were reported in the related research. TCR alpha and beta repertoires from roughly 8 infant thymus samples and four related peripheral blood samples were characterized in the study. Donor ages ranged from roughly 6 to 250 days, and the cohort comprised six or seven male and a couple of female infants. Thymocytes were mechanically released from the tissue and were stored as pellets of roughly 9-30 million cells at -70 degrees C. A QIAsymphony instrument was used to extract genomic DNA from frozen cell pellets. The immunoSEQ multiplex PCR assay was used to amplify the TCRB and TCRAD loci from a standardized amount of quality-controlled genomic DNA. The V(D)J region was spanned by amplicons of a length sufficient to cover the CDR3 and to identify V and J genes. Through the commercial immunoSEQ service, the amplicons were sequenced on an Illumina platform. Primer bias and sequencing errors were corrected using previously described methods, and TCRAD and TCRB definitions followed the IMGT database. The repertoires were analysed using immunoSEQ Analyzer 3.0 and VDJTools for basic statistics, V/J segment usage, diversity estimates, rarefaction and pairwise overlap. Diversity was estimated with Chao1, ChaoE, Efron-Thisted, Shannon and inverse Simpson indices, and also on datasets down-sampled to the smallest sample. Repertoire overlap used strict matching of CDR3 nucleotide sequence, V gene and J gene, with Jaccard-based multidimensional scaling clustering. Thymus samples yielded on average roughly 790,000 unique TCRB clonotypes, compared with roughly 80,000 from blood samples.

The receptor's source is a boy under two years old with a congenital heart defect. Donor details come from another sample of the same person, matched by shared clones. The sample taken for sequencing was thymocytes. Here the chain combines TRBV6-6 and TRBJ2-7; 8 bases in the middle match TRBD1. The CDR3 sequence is CASSKDRGNYEQYF. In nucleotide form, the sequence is TGTGCCAGCAGTAAAGACAGGGGCAACTACGAGCAGTACTTC.